This is a list of T cell receptor beta chains from one sample in a study of CD4 T cells in relation to SARS-CoV-2 and coronaviruses. Method: immunoSEQ multiplex PCR; TCRdb's copy keeps in-frame clones and lacks some. This table holds 25,000 or so clones, about two thirds found once. Their antigen targets remain unknown. The source material was CD4+ T cells from PBMCs, cultured in vitro. The receptors come from a human donor in good health. CDR3s include the opening cysteine and the closing phenylalanine or tryptophan. A D gene is named only where the DNA matches it firmly. Clone size appears in some rows only: once, few, many, or a class for an expanded clone.

TGTGCCAGAGACCTCGAGCCGACACCCGGAGGCATTAACTATGGCTACACCTTC CARDLEPTPGGINYGYTF TRBJ1-2 . . TRBV6-7 18
TGTGCCAGCAGTTCGGGCAGGGGGCCTAGCAATCAGCCCCAGCATTTT CASSSGRGPSNQPQHF TRBJ1-5 . TRBD1 TRBV6-5 16
TGTGCCAGCAGTGTCTCCCGACAGGCTAATGAAAAACTGTTTTTT CASSVSRQANEKLFF TRBJ1-4 medium-sized . TRBV2 15
TGTGCCAGCAGCTTATCCCCCACAGGGGGCCTTACCGGGGAGCTGTTTTTT CASSLSPTGGLTGELFF TRBJ2-2 . TRBD1 TRBV11-2 17
TGTGCCAGCAGTATCCAGGGAGAAACTAATGAAAAACTGTTTTTT CASSIQGETNEKLFF TRBJ1-4 . . TRBV2 15
TGTGCCAGCAGCCTAGCGGGGGGGCCGGTGGGTAATGAGCAGTTCTTC CASSLAGGPVGNEQFF TRBJ2-1 once TRBD2 TRBV7-9 16
TGTGCCAGCAGCCTCCCGTGGGACGGACTGAACACCGGGGAGCTGTTTTTT CASSLPWDGLNTGELFF TRBJ2-2 . . TRBV5-8 17
TGTGCCAGCAGCCCCAGGGTCGAAACGTTCGGTCCGCAAGAGACCCAGTACTTC CASSPRVETFGPQETQYF TRBJ2-5 once . TRBV7-3 18
TGTGCCAGCAGCCAAGCTAGCGTTGGAGAGACCCAGTACTTC CASSQASVGETQYF TRBJ2-5 . . TRBV3-1/TRBV3-2 14
TGTGCCAGCAGTTACGGTGTAGGGGAGTCACCCCTCCACTTT CASSYGVGESPLHF TRBJ1-6 . . TRBV6-5 14
TGCAGCGTTGAAGCCACGTTGAACTATGGCTACACCTTC CSVEATLNYGYTF TRBJ1-2 . . TRBV29-1 13
TGCACCAGCAGCCAAGCGGGCGCGGGCCGATTGTCCGAGGGAAGCAATGAGCAGTTCTTC CTSSQAGAGRLSEGSNEQFF TRBJ2-1 . . TRBV1 20
TGTGCCAGCAGCCAAGTGTCAGCGGGGAGGGAGACCCAGTACTTC CASSQVSAGRETQYF TRBJ2-5 few TRBD2 TRBV3-1/TRBV3-2 15
TGTGCCATCAGTGAGTTGGGCGGGGGGGCCCCAGATACGCAGTATTTT CAISELGGGAPDTQYF TRBJ2-3 once TRBD2 TRBV10-3 16
TGCGCCAGCGGCGAAGGACTAGCGGCAGATACGCAGTATTTT CASGEGLAADTQYF TRBJ2-3 . TRBD2 TRBV5-1 14
TGTGCCAGCAGTAATTCCGGGACGAAAGTTCAGTACTTC CASSNSGTKVQYF TRBJ2-4 . . TRBV6-5 13
TGTGCCAGCAGCTTGGAGTGGTCCGGGGAGCTGTTTTTT CASSLEWSGELFF TRBJ2-2 few . TRBV7-3 13
TGTGCCAGCAGTTTTCTCGACAATGAGCAGTTCTTC CASSFLDNEQFF TRBJ2-1 . . TRBV12-3/TRBV12-4 12
TGTGCCAGTAGTATAGATCTCCGCTATGGCTACACCTTC CASSIDLRYGYTF TRBJ1-2 once . TRBV19 13
TGTGCCAGCAGGGGGGGACAGGGACTAACCGGGGAGCTGTTTTTT CASRGGQGLTGELFF TRBJ2-2 . TRBD1 TRBV7-2 15
TGCGCCAGCAGCTTGGCCGGTGGCCTGGGCGAGCAGTACTTC CASSLAGGLGEQYF TRBJ2-7 . . TRBV5-1 14